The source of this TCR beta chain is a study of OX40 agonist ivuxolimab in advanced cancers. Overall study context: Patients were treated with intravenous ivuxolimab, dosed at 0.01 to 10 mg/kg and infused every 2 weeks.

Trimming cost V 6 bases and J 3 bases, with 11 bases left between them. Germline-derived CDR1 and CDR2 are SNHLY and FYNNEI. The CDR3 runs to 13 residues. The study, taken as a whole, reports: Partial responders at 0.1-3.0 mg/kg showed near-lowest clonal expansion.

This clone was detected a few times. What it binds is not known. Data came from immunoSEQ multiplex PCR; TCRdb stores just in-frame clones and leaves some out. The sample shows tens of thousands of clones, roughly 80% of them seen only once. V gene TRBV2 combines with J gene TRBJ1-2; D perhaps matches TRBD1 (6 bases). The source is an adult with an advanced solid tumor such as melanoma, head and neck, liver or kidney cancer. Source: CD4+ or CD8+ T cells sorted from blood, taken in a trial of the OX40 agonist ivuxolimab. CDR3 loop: CASRGGADYGYTF. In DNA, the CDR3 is TGTGCCAGCAGGGGGGGGGCTGACTATGGCTACACCTTC.